The 6 T cell receptor beta chains presented below share a single source sample, sequenced in a study of response to subunit inactivated influenza vaccine. One entry per CDR3 protein, called by TCRdb with MiXCR from the RT-PCR reads. Of hundreds of thousands of distinct CDR3 sequences listed, 15% to 20% are singletons. The material sequenced was PBMCs from blood, taken around 5 days after vaccination. The origin of the receptors is a man aged 45-60 years who received an inactivated influenza vaccine.

The chain links TRBV12-3 or TRBV12-4 to TRBJ2-7; D might be TRBD1 or TRBD2, each matching 5 bases. Deletions cut 4 bases from V and 7 bases from J, with 17 bases between. CDR3 size: 14 residues. The CDR3 sequence: CASSSGQATSEQYF. The CDR3 coding sequence is TGTGCCAGCAGTTCGGGGCAGGCGACGAGTGAGCAGTACTTC.

Only a few counts were recorded for this clonotype. The rearrangement uses TRBV24-1 and TRBJ2-3, with no clear D. Germline assignment: CDR1 KGHDR and CDR2 SFDVKD. The CDR3 covers 15 residues. The ends were cut back, 0 bases at V and 4 bases at J, with 10 bases in the middle. CDR3 amino acids: CATSDLVGWADTQYF. The CDR3 nucleotides are TGTGCCACCAGTGATTTGGTCGGTTGGGCAGATACGCAGTATTTT.

This clonotype was seen a handful of times. This chain connects TRBV7-2 to TRBJ2-3; D tentatively fits TRBD1 or TRBD2 (5 bases each). Germline V gives CDR1 SGHTA, CDR2 FQGNSA. Trimming left V 5 bases short and J 3 bases short, with 15 bases between. CDR3 length: 15 amino acids. In nucleotides, the CDR3 is TGTGCCAGCAGCCGAAGGGGTTGGGAGACAGATACGCAGTATTTT. Translation: CASSRRGWETDTQYF.

This clonotype came up many times. The chain uses TRBV12-3 or TRBV12-4 and TRBJ2-1; 7 bases are shared with TRBD1. The CDR3 runs to 16 residues. V gave up 3 bases and J gave up 9 bases; unmatched junction bases: 14. CDR3 in DNA: TGTGCCAGCAGTTTCGGGCAAGGTGGAGCAGGGGGTGAGCAGTTCTTC. The encoded protein is CASSFGQGGAGGEQFF.

The chain joins TRBV12-3 or TRBV12-4 to TRBJ2-7; the match to TRBD2 covers 10 bases. V was pared by 6 bases and J by 1 base, with 9 bases of the junction left unmatched. The CDR3 runs 16 residues. The CDR3 nucleotides are TGTGCCAGCAGCAAGGGACTAGCGTTTGGGTCCTACGAGCAGTACTTC. Translated, it gives CASSKGLAFGSYEQYF.

V is TRBV6-2 or TRBV6-3 and J is TRBJ2-7, with TRBD2 matching 8 bases. With V trimmed by 7 bases and J by 0 bases, 14 bases remained unmatched. CDR1 and CDR2 (germline): MNHEY, SVGEGT. This CDR3 has 17 residues. CDR3 in DNA: TGTGCCAGCACCGCCGGTGTTAGCGGGATACTCTCCTACGAGCAGTACTTC. Its protein is CASTAGVSGILSYEQYF.